This T cell receptor beta chain appears in the sequencing data of a study of blood T cell repertoires in COVID-19. TCRdb's copy holds only in-frame clones and misses some; the assay was immunoSEQ multiplex PCR. The sample includes just over 250,000 clones, about 87% of them seen just once. The germline V gene encodes CDR1 KGHSH and CDR2 LQKENI. The CDR3 loop spans 15 amino acids. Trimming took 2 bases from V and 1 from J, leaving 8 bases between them. The sample comprised peripheral blood. The TCR sequence derives from a woman aged 70-85 years with COVID-19, enrolled during active disease. J is TRBJ2-2 and V is TRBV18, with a possible D match to TRBD1 (6 bases). The CDR3 nucleotides are TGTGCCAGCTCACCAGTACAGGGGAACACCGGGGAGCTGTTTTTT. Its protein is CASSPVQGNTGELFF. The full variable domain, in which reference TRBV18 and TRBJ2-2 provide the parts outside the CDR3, is NAGVMQNPRHLVRRRGQEARLRCSPMKGHSHVYWYRQLPEEGLKFMVYLQKENIIDESGMPKERFSAEFPKEGPSILRIQQVVRGDSAAYFCASSPVQGNTGELFFGEGSRLTVL.